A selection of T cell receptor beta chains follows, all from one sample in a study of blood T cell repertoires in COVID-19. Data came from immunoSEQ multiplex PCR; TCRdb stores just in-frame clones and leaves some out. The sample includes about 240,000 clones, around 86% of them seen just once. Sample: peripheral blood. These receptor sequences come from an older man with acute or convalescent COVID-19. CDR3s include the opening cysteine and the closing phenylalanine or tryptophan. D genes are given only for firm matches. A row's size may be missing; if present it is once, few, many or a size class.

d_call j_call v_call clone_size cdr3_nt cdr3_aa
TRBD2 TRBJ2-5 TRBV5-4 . TGTGCCAGCAGCTTGGCGCGGTCTAGCGGACAAGAGACCCAGTACTTC CASSLARSSGQETQYF
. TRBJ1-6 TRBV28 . TGTGCCAGCAGTTTACCTATCGGGACATCACGGGGTTCACCCCTCCACTTT CASSLPIGTSRGSPLHF
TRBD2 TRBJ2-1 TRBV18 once TGTGCCAGCTCACAAGGAGCGGGAGGGAGAATCAATGAGCAGTTCTTC CASSQGAGGRINEQFF
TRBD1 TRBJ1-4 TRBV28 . TGTGCCAGCAGTTACCAGACAGGGGGCCCTAATGAAAAACTGTTTTTT CASSYQTGGPNEKLFF
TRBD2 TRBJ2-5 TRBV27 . TGTGCCAGCAGTTTAATCACTAGCGGGGGGGCAACGGAGACCCAGTACTTC CASSLITSGGATETQYF
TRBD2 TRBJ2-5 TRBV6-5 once TGTGCCAGCTGGGTGGGGGGGTGGGAGACCCAGTACTTC CASWVGGWETQYF
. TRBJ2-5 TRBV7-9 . TGTGCCAGCAGCTTAGAAATCAGGGTGGGTCCCCTTGTGACCCAGTACTTC CASSLEIRVGPLVTQYF
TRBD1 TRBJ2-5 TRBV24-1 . TGTGCCACCGCTAAGGGGGCCCTCCAAGAGACCCAGTACTTC CATAKGALQETQYF
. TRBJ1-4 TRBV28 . TGTGCCACCCGCCAGGCAACTAGCCAGGGAAATGAAAAACTGTTTTTT CATRQATSQGNEKLFF
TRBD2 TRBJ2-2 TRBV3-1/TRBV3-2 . TGTGCCAGCAGCCCGACTAGCGGGAGGGCCCGCGGCGGGGAGCTGTTTTTT CASSPTSGRARGGELFF
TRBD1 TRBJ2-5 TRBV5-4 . TGTGCCAGCACCTTGAGAGGGGGCCGGGAGACCCAGTACTTC CASTLRGGRETQYF
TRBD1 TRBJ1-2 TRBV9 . TGTGCCAGCAGCGTAGCTAGGACAGGGGATGGCTACACCTTC CASSVARTGDGYTF
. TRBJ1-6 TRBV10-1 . TGCGCCAGCAGTGAAGGGGGTTCCTATAATTCACCCCTCCACTTT CASSEGGSYNSPLHF
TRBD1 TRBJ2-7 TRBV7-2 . TGTGCCAGCAGACTGAGGACAGGGACCTACGAGCAGTACTTC CASRLRTGTYEQYF
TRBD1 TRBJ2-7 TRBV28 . TGTGCCAGCAGAGGACAGGACCTAGGTTACGAGCAGTACTTC CASRGQDLGYEQYF
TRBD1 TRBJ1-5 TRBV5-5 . TGTGCCAGCAGCTTGATTCAGGGGGCCAGCAATCAGCCCCAGCATTTT CASSLIQGASNQPQHF
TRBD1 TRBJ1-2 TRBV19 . TGTGCCAGTAGTATACAAAGGGGGCTGTCGAACTATGGCTACACCTTC CASSIQRGLSNYGYTF
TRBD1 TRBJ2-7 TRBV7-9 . TGTGCCAGCCGGGGAATGGGCGACAGGGCCGAGCAGTACTTC CASRGMGDRAEQYF
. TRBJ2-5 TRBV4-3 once TGCGCCAGCAGCCAAGGGCCGGGAGAGGGGACCCAGTACTTC CASSQGPGEGTQYF
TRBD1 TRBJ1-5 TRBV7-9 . TGTGCCAGCAGCTTATACGGGCAGGGGGAAAATCAGCCCCAGCATTTT CASSLYGQGENQPQHF
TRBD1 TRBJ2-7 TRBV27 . TGTGCCAGCAGCCGACAGGGGACGTCCTACGAGCAGTACTTC CASSRQGTSYEQYF
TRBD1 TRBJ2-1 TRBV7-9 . TGTGCCAGCAGCCAGGGACAGCTCTCGGGATCAGAGGATGAGCAGTTCTTC CASSQGQLSGSEDEQFF
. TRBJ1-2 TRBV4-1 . TGCGCCAGCAGCCAAGAGGGCCGCCAAAGCTATGGCTACACCTTC CASSQEGRQSYGYTF
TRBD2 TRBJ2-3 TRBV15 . TGTGCCACCGCTCGGGGGGATAGCACAGATACGCAGTATTTT CATARGDSTDTQYF
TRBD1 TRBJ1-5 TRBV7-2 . TGTGCCAGCAGCTTATGGGACAGTCAGCCCCAGCATTTT CASSLWDSQPQHF
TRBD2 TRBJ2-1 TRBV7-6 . TGTGCCAGCAGCTCCCAGACTAGCGGGGGGTACAATGAGCAGTTCTTC CASSSQTSGGYNEQFF
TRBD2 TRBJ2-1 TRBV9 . TGTGCCAGCAGCGTAGTGCTAGCGGGAGTAGGGGAGCAGTTCTTC CASSVVLAGVGEQFF
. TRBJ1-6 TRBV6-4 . TGTGCCAGCAGGGCCGAGCAGGGACTCTTGAATTCACCCCTCCACTTT CASRAEQGLLNSPLHF
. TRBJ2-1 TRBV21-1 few TGTGCCAGCAGCCCTGAATCGACGGCAGGGGAACCCAATGAGCAGTTCTTC CASSPESTAGEPNEQFF
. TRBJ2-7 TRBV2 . TGTGCCAGCACCCAGAGGGGGGGCCTCGAGCAGTACTTC CASTQRGGLEQYF
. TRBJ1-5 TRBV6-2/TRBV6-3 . TGTGCCAGCAGTTACCCGGGGGGCAGGGATTATAGCAATCAGCCCCAGCATTTT CASSYPGGRDYSNQPQHF
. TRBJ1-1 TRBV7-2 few TGTGCCAGCAGCATCCAGACAAGCCTGAACACTGAAGCTTTCTTT CASSIQTSLNTEAFF
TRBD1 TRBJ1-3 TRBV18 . TGTGCCAGCTCACCTAGGGACAGGGGGCCGACCTACTCTGGAAACACCATATATTTT CASSPRDRGPTYSGNTIYF
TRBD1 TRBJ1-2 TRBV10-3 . TGTGCCATCAGTGAGGGACAGGGGGTCTATGGCTACACCTTC CAISEGQGVYGYTF
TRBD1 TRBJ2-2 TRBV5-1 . TGCGCCAGCAGCTTGGAAGGGGGCGCCGGCGGGGAGCTGTTTTTT CASSLEGGAGGELFF
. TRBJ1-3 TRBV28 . TGTGCCAGCAGTTTCCCGCAGGGAACTGGAAACACCATATATTTT CASSFPQGTGNTIYF
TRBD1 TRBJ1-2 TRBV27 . TGTGCCAGCAGTCTCCGAACCGGGACAGGGGGTGGCTACACCTTC CASSLRTGTGGGYTF
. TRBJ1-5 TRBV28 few TGTGCCAGCAGTGACTCCGGGCCCCAGCATTTT CASSDSGPQHF
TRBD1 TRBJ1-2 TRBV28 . TGTGCCAGCAGCCCCGGGCCCGCAGGGGGCACAAACTATGGCTACACCTTC CASSPGPAGGTNYGYTF
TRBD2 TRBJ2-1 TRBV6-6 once TGTGCCAGCATCCAGCGGGAGGGCCAAAATGAGCAGTTCTTC CASIQREGQNEQFF
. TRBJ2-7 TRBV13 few TGTGCCAGCAGCTACTCGGACATCACCTACGAGCAGTACTTC CASSYSDITYEQYF
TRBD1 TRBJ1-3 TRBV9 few TGTGCCAGCAGCCCCCGACAGGGGACTGGAAACACCATATATTTT CASSPRQGTGNTIYF
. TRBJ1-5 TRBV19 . TGTGCCACTGGAGGATTGAGCAATCAGCCCCAGCATTTT CATGGLSNQPQHF
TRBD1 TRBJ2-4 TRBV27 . TGTGCCAGCAGTTTATCGCGTCGGGTAGGGGGCGCAGGGGCCAAAAACATTCAGTACTTC CASSLSRRVGGAGAKNIQYF
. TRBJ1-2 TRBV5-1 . TGCGCCAGCAGCTTCAGTGCCGAAGACTACACCTTC CASSFSAEDYTF
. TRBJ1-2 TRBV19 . TGTGCCAGTAGTGGACGGGGAGCGGGAGGCTACACCTTC CASSGRGAGGYTF
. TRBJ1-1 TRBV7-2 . TGTGCCAGCAGCAAAGGGGGATGGCGGTCGAACACTGAAGCTTTCTTT CASSKGGWRSNTEAFF